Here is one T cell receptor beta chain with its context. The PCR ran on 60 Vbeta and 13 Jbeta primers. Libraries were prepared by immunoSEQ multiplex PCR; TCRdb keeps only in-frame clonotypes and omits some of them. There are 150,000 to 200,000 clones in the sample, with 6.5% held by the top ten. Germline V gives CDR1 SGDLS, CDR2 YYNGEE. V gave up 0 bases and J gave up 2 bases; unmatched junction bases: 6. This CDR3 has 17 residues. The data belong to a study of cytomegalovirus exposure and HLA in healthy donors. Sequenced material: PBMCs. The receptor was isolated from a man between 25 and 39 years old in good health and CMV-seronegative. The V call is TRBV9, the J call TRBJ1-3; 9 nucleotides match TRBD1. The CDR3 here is CASSVGPGTGTGNTIYF. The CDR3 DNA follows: TGTGCCAGCAGCGTAGGTCCCGGGACAGGGACTGGAAACACCATATATTTT.